The 23 T cell receptor beta chains presented below share a single source sample, sequenced in a study of cytomegalovirus exposure and HLA in healthy donors. Generated by immunoSEQ multiplex PCR, the TCRdb table keeps only in-frame clones and is missing some. In the table there are 150,000 to 200,000 clones, 85% of which are singletons. The specimen sequenced was PBMCs. The receptors originated from a man between 18 and 29 years old in good health and CMV-seropositive.

The chain recombines TRBV27 with TRBJ2-7; TRBD2 is a possible D gene (6 bases). The V end was cut by 5 bases, the J end by 5 bases, with 22 bases between. The CDR3 loop spans 16 amino acids. CDR1 MNHEY and CDR2 SMNVEV come from the germline V gene (reference sequence). This CDR3 reads CASSPWGGGVGHEQYF. As DNA, the CDR3 is TGTGCCAGCAGTCCCTGGGGTGGAGGGGTGGGCCACGAGCAGTACTTC.

This clone was detected a few times. V gene TRBV6-4 combines with J gene TRBJ2-3; possible D gene TRBD2, 6 bases. This CDR3 is built from 18 residues. Germline CDR1 MRHNA, CDR2 SNTAGT. V lost 2 bases and J lost 0, with 18 bases in between. CDR3 loop: CASSDGGERVSSTDTQYF. The CDR3 DNA follows: TGTGCCAGCAGTGACGGCGGGGAACGAGTTTCTAGCACAGATACGCAGTATTTT.

This clone was observed once. The chain joins TRBV5-6 to TRBJ1-5; 9 positions agree with TRBD1. Per germline, CDR1 SGHDT and CDR2 YYEEEE. The CDR3 spans 18 residues. V trimming: 3 bases; J trimming: 0 bases; junction bases outside the gene matches: 10. This chain's CDR3 is CASSYGTGSRFSNQPQHF. CDR3 coding DNA: TGTGCCAGCAGCTACGGGACAGGGTCCCGTTTTAGCAATCAGCCCCAGCATTTT.

The J gene is TRBJ1-1, the V gene TRBV28; no clear D gene. Trimming removed 2 bases at V and 0 bases at J, with 13 bases between. This CDR3 contains 16 residues. Germline V gene lookup returns CDR1 MDHEN and CDR2 SYDVKM. In DNA form, the CDR3 reads TGTGCCAGCAGTTTACTCGGATACAGACTGAACACTGAAGCTTTCTTT. Translated, it gives CASSLLGYRLNTEAFF.

The chain recombines TRBV5-6 with TRBJ2-5, with D perhaps TRBD2 (6 bases). V lost 1 base and J 3 bases, leaving 16 bases between the germline ends. CDR1 and CDR2 (germline): SGHDT, YYEEEE. The CDR3 is made up of 16 amino acids. The DNA for the CDR3 is TGTGCCAGCAGCTTGTTCCCTTCGGGAGTGGAAGAGACCCAGTACTTC. Translating it yields CASSLFPSGVEETQYF. The full variable domain, in which reference TRBV5-6 and TRBJ2-5 provide the parts outside the CDR3, is DAGVTQSPTHLIKTRGQQVTLRCSPKSGHDTVSWYQQALGQGPQFIFQYYEEEERQRGNFPDRFSGHQFPNYSSELNVNALLLGDSALYLCASSLFPSGVEETQYFGPGTRLLVL.

This clone was counted only a few times. The chain combines TRBV27 with TRBJ2-7; tentatively, D is TRBD1 (6 bases). CDR1 and CDR2 (germline): MNHEY, SMNVEV (reference sequence). The CDR3 is 13 amino acids. The V end lost 4 bases, the J end lost 6 bases, and 13 bases lay between the germline ends. Written as DNA, the CDR3 is TGTGCCAGCAGTTATGGGGCAGGGGCCGAGCAGTACTTC. Translation: CASSYGAGAEQYF.

The CDR3 sequence is CASSENGFGGGQPQHF. The CDR3 region has the DNA TGTGCCAGCAGTGAGAACGGGTTCGGCGGGGGTCAGCCCCAGCATTTT. The rearrangement joins TRBV6-1 to TRBJ1-5; D may be TRBD1 (5 bases). The CDR3 loop spans 16 amino acids. The germline CDR1 and CDR2 sequences are MNHNS and SASEGT. The V and J ends lost 3 bases and 6 bases respectively, with 18 bases between them.

The chain carries TRBV7-9 and TRBJ2-7; 7 bases are a match to TRBD1. Germline lookup yields CDR1 SEHNR and CDR2 FQNEAQ (reference sequence). With V trimmed by 6 bases and J by 5 bases, 7 bases remained unmatched. This CDR3 is 13 amino acids long. The CDR3, as DNA: TGTGCCAGCAGACAGGGGAGTTCCGACGAGCAGTACTTC. Protein sequence: CASRQGSSDEQYF.

This clone was detected a few times. The rearrangement links TRBV2 to TRBJ1-3; TRBD1 aligns across 9 bases. The V segment lost 7 bases and the J segment 0 bases; nucleotides outside the gene matches: 10. CDR3 size: 17 residues. Germline-derived CDR1 and CDR2 are SNHLY and FYNNEI. The CDR3 bases are TGTGCCAGCAACCAACCGGGACAGGGCAACTCTGGAAACACCATATATTTT. Translated, it gives CASNQPGQGNSGNTIYF.

Concerning this clone itself: Relative to the germline gene, one junction end is altered; a read error may explain this. The rearrangement joins TRBV30 to TRBJ1-5; a possible D gene is TRBD1 (5 bases). This CDR3 has 15 amino acids. Germline loops: CDR1 GTSNPN, CDR2 SVGIG (reference sequence). The DNA for the CDR3 is TGTGCCTGGAGTGCGGGGGGAAGTAGCAGTCAGCCCCAGCATTTT. Translating gives CAWSAGGSSSQPQHF.

V is TRBV5-1 and J is TRBJ1-4, with 7 bases matching TRBD1. Germline V gene data show CDR1 as SGHRS and CDR2 as YFSETQ. J lost 10 bases, V lost 3 bases, and 18 bases had no gene match. The CDR3 is 17 amino acids. The CDR3 nucleotides are TGCGCCAGCAGCTCCGACTATACGGACAGGCGGTTGGGAAAACTGTTTTTT. Its protein is CASSSDYTDRRLGKLFF.

The chain combines TRBV4-1 with TRBJ2-2, with 9 bases lining up with TRBD1. This CDR3 contains 17 residues. Trimming removed 3 bases from V and 4 bases from J; junction bases left unmatched: 9. The germline V gene has CDR1 MGHRA and CDR2 YSYEKL. CDR3 DNA sequence: TGCGCCAGCAGCCATTACCGGGGACAGGGCGGCACCGGGGAGCTGTTTTTT. Protein: CASSHYRGQGGTGELFF.

The genes are TRBV27 and TRBJ2-1; 8 bases match TRBD1. V was clipped by 6 bases and J by 6 bases; unmatched bases: 7. Per germline, CDR1 MNHEY and CDR2 SMNVEV (reference sequence). CDR3 size: 14 residues. The CDR3 reads CASRGTGWGNEQFF. The CDR3 DNA reads as TGTGCCAGCAGGGGGACAGGTTGGGGCAATGAGCAGTTCTTC.

The gene calls are TRBV28 and TRBJ1-4; TRBD1 aligns across 11 bases. Trimming took 5 bases from V and 5 from J; bases not matched to a gene: 10. Germline CDR1 is MDHEN and CDR2 is SYDVKM. The CDR3 length is 17 residues. CDR3 region: CASSPSDRGLSNEKLFF. The CDR3 nucleotides are TGTGCCAGCAGTCCATCGGACAGGGGGCTATCAAATGAAAAACTGTTTTTT.

The chain carries TRBV15 and TRBJ2-7; a possible D gene is TRBD1 (5 bases). Trimming pared 0 bases from V and 5 bases from J, leaving 5 bases between. The CDR3 contains 12 residues. Germline CDR1 reads LNHNV; CDR2 reads YYDKDF (reference sequence). CDR3 amino acids: CATSRDRDEQYF. Written as DNA, the CDR3 is TGTGCCACCAGCAGAGACAGGGACGAGCAGTACTTC.

This chain connects TRBV2 to TRBJ2-3; the match to TRBD2 covers 9 bases. The length of the CDR3 is 15 residues. With 3 bases clipped from V and 3 bases from J, the junction kept 4 bases outside the gene matches. Looked up from germline, CDR1 is SNHLY and CDR2 is FYNNEI. The CDR3 sequence is CASSDSSGGTDTQYF. The DNA for the CDR3 is TGTGCCAGCAGTGATAGTAGCGGGGGAACAGATACGCAGTATTTT. Using reference TRBV2 and TRBJ2-3 for the parts outside the CDR3, the full variable domain is EPEVTQTPSHQVTQMGQEVILRCVPISNHLYFYWYRQILGQKVEFLVSFYNNEISEKSEIFDDQFSVERPDGSNFTLKIRSTKLEDSAMYFCASSDSSGGTDTQYFGPGTRLTVL.

The rearrangement joins TRBV5-1 to TRBJ2-1; TRBD2 matches 8 bases. After removal of 1 base from V and 8 bases from J, the junction contained 8 bases not matched to a gene. Germline V CDR1 and CDR2: SGHRS, YFSETQ. This CDR3 is built from 15 residues. CDR3 in amino acids: CASSLLRGDSDEQFF. CDR3 nucleotide sequence: TGCGCCAGCAGCTTGTTGCGGGGGGACTCGGATGAGCAGTTCTTC. The entire variable domain, with the rest obtained from reference TRBV5-1 and TRBJ2-1, is as follows: KAGVTQTPRYLIKTRGQQVTLSCSPISGHRSVSWYQQTPGQGLQFLFEYFSETQRNKGNFPGRFSGRQFSNSRSEMNVSTLELGDSALYLCASSLLRGDSDEQFFGPGTRLTVL.

The chain couples TRBV27 to TRBJ2-1; TRBD1 is a possible D gene (5 bases). The germline V gene encodes CDR1 MNHEY and CDR2 SMNVEV (reference sequence). Deletions cut 2 bases from V and 0 bases from J, with 11 bases between. CDR3 length: 16 residues. The CDR3 DNA reads TGTGCCAGCAGTTTAACAGGCCCGAGCTCCTACAATGAGCAGTTCTTC. Amino acids: CASSLTGPSSYNEQFF.

The chain uses TRBV9 and TRBJ1-2, with 7 bases identical to TRBD1. The germline gives CDR1 SGDLS, CDR2 YYNGEE. The CDR3 contains 15 residues. Trimming removed 2 bases from V and 3 bases from J; junction bases left unmatched: 7. The CDR3 DNA reads as TGTGCCAGCAGCGTTTTGACAGGGCTGGACTATGGCTACACCTTC. Translating gives CASSVLTGLDYGYTF. Based on the CDR3 plus reference TRBV9 and TRBJ1-2, the full variable domain is DSGVTQTPKHLITATGQRVTLRCSPRSGDLSVYWYQQSLDQGLQFLIQYYNGEERAKGNILERFSAQQFPDLHSELNLSSLELGDSALYFCASSVLTGLDYGYTFGSGTRLTVV.

J is TRBJ1-5 and V is TRBV6-5, with 12 bases fitting TRBD1. This CDR3 region has 15 residues. The germline CDR1 and CDR2 sequences are MNHEY and SVGAGI. The ends lost 9 bases at V and 6 bases at J; junction bases unmatched: 9. The CDR3 DNA reads as TGTGCCAGTTCACCCGGGACAGGGGGCGGTCAGCCCCAGCATTTT. Amino acid sequence: CASSPGTGGGQPQHF.

The chain carries TRBV10-3 and TRBJ2-7, with 12 bases aligning to TRBD2. CDR3 length: 18 amino acids. Germline-derived CDR1 and CDR2 are ENHRY and SYGVKD. Losses at the gene ends were 6 bases for V and 0 bases for J; bases not matched to a gene: 12. The CDR3 sequence: CAISSLWTSGVSSYEQYF. The CDR3, as DNA: TGTGCCATCAGCTCATTGTGGACTAGCGGGGTGAGCTCCTACGAGCAGTACTTC.

This sequence joins TRBV30 and TRBJ1-2; D gene ambiguous. This CDR3 has 13 amino acids. Trimming took off 2 bases at V and 3 bases at J, with 10 bases between the two ends. Germline CDR1 GTSNPN, CDR2 SVGIG (reference sequence). Here the CDR3 DNA reads TGTGCCTGGAGTCAGGCCAGGTACTATGGCTACACCTTC. It yields the protein CAWSQARYYGYTF.

The chain joins TRBV18 to TRBJ1-5; no reliable D call. The V gene lost 1 base and the J gene lost 4 bases, with 17 bases spanning the gap. This CDR3 comprises 17 residues. The germline CDR1 and CDR2 sequences are KGHSH and LQKENI. CDR3 region: CASSPRELAGGNQPQHF. CDR3 in DNA: TGTGCCAGCTCACCACGAGAGCTGGCCGGAGGGAATCAGCCCCAGCATTTT.